This paragraph reports one T cell receptor beta chain. Antigen specificity is unknown. Germline V lookup: CDR1 SGHVS, CDR2 FNYEAQ. Trimming took off 3 bases at V and 3 bases at J, with 21 bases between the two ends. The CDR3 is 19 residues long. During its preparation, the TCRbeta library received unique molecular identifiers. TCRdb used MiXCR to reprocess the PCR reads, holding one entry per CDR3 protein. Of 220,000 or so distinct CDR3 sequences in the sample, roughly 8.2% were seen once. This record belongs to a study of T-cell reconstitution after alpha-beta-depleted transplantation in children. Notes on the study in general: T-cell counts and diversity were attributed mostly to newly produced T cells one year after transplant. Several hundred expanded graft clones reportedly gave rise to the alpha-beta T cells present about two months after transplant. Some patients' high day-60 TCRbeta diversity was attributed to recipient cells surviving conditioning.

The origin of this receptor is a male patient younger than 18 who had a stem cell transplant for acute lymphoblastic leukemia, so the T cells may come from the graft donor. The sequenced sample was PBMCs, mostly from graft donor cells, obtained 180 days after TCRalphabeta/CD19-depleted stem cell transplant. The V and J genes are TRBV7-6 and TRBJ2-6, with D possibly matching TRBD2 (5 bases). CDR3 in amino acids: CASSLPDQEEGFGANVLTF. The CDR3 DNA is TGTGCCAGCAGCTTGCCCGACCAGGAAGAGGGTTTTGGGGCCAACGTCCTGACTTTC.